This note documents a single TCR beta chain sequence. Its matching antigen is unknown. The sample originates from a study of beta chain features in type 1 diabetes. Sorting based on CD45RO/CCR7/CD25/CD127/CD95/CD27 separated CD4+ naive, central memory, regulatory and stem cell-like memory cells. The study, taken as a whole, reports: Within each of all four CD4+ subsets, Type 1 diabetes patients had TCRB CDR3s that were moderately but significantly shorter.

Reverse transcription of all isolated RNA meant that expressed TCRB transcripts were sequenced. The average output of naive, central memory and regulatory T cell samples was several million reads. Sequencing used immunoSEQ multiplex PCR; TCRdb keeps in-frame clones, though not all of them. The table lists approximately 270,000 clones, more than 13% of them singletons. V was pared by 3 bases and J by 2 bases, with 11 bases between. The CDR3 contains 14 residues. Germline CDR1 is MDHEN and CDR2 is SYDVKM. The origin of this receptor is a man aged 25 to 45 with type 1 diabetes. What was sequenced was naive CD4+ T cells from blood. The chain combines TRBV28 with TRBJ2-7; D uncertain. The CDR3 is CASSFSVAAYEQYF. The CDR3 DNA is TGTGCCAGCAGTTTCTCAGTAGCAGCCTACGAGCAGTACTTC.